This entry features one TCR beta chain sequence. Its antigen is not identified. The sample comes from a study of cytomegalovirus exposure and HLA in healthy donors. Points from the study as a whole: Analysis was carried out at a later point, and it linked a missense DCLRE1C variant to TCR beta V- and J-gene trimming.

This CDR3 has 13 residues. The V and J ends lost 8 bases and 3 bases respectively, with 14 bases between them. CDR1 is MDHEN and CDR2 is SYDVKM in the germline V gene. Researchers ran the PCR with 60 Vbeta and 13 Jbeta primers. Sequenced by immunoSEQ multiplex PCR; TCRdb stores in-frame clones only, minus some. The profile shows 96,000 or so clones, about 70% of them singletons. The chain has TRBV28 and TRBJ2-7, with unresolved D. The clonotype comes from a female donor in good health and CMV-seropositive. Sequenced: PBMCs. In DNA form, the CDR3 reads TGTGCCAGCGCACGCCTAGTCGGCTACGAGCAGTACTTC. This encodes CASARLVGYEQYF.